The clone carrying this T cell receptor (beta chain) has more than one count but fewer than ten. Its target is unknown. Semi-nested PCR with Nested Universal Primer A followed constant-region reverse priming of full-length variable regions. A single record per CDR3 protein comes from TCRdb applying MiXCR to the 5' RACE reads. The profile shows 60,000 to 65,000 distinct CDR3 sequences, nearly 30% of them singletons. Germline V gene data show CDR1 as DFQATT and CDR2 as SNEGSKA (reference sequence). There are 15 residues in the CDR3. The V gene lost 5 bases and the J gene lost 5 bases, with 21 bases spanning the gap. The study's findings and limits: Tumor memory CD4+ T cell TCR gene usage was found to cluster with blood and lymph node memory CD4+ cells and with lymph node naive CD4+ cells.

This receptor was obtained from a female donor with breast cancer. Input material: tumor-infiltrating naive CD4+ T cells sorted from the breast tumor. Regarding subset: naive CD4+ T cells, CD4+CD45RA+CD25-. The chain joins TRBV20-1 to TRBJ2-5, with a tentative D call TRBD2 (6 bases). The CDR3 DNA reads as TGCAGTGCTGCCAACCGGGCGTTACGGGGGGAGACCCAGTACTTC. Translated, it gives CSAANRALRGETQYF.